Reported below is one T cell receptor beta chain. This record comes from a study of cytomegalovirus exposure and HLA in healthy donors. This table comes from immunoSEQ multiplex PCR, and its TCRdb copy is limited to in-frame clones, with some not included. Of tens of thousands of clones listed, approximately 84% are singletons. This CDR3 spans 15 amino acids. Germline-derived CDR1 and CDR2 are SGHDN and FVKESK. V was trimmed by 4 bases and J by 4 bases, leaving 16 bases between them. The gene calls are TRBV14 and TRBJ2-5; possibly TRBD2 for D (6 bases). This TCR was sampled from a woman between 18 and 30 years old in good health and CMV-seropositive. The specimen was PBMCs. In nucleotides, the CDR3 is TGTGCCAGCAGCCCGGACTATGGGGTGTCAGAGACCCAGTACTTC. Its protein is CASSPDYGVSETQYF.